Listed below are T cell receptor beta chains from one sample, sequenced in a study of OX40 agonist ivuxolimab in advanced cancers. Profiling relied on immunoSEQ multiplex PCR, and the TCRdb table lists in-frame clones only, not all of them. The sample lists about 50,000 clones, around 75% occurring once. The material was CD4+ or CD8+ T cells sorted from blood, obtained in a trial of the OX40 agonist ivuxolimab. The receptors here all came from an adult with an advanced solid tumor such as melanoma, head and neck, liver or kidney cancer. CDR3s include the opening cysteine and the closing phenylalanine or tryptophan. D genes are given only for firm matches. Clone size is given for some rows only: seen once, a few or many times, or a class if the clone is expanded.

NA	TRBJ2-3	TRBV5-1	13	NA	CASSYYGEDTQYF	TGCGCCAGCAGCTACTACGGGGAGGATACGCAGTATTTT
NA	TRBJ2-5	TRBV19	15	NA	CASTPRAGVLETQYF	TGTGCCAGTACCCCCCGGGCAGGGGTACTTGAGACCCAGTACTTC
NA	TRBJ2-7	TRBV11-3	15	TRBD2	CASSLTFSGSGEQYF	TGTGCCAGCAGCTTAACATTTAGCGGGAGTGGCGAGCAGTACTTC
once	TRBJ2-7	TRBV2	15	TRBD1	CASTRRTGGSYEQYF	TGTGCCAGCACCCGGCGTACAGGGGGATCGTACGAGCAGTACTTC
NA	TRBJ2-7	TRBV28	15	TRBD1	CASSLEGRGPSEQYF	TGTGCCAGCAGTTTAGAGGGCAGGGGGCCATCCGAGCAGTACTTC
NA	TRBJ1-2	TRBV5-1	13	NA	CAIETVNLYGYTF	TGCGCCATTGAGACAGTTAATCTTTATGGCTACACCTTC
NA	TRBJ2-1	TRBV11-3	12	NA	CASSFWSNEQFF	TGTGCCAGCAGCTTTTGGTCCAATGAGCAGTTCTTC
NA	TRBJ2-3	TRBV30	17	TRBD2	CAWTRGVTSGALDTQYF	TGTGCCTGGACCAGAGGGGTGACTAGCGGGGCGCTGGATACGCAGTATTTT
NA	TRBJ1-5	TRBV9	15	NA	CASSVDPGSNQPQHF	TGTGCCAGCAGCGTAGATCCCGGTAGCAATCAGCCCCAGCATTTT
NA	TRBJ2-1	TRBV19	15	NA	CASSIKKGPANEQFF	TGTGCCAGTAGTATAAAGAAGGGCCCCGCTAATGAGCAGTTCTTC
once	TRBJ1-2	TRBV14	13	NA	CASSPVGLYGYTF	TGTGCCAGCAGCCCCGTGGGACTCTATGGCTACACCTTC
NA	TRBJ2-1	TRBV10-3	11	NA	CAITSGNEQFF	TGTGCCATCACCTCCGGCAATGAGCAGTTCTTC
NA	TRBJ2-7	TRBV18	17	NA	CASSPRLVAPGPYEQYF	TGTGCCAGCTCACCACGACTCGTGGCACCAGGCCCCTACGAGCAGTACTTC
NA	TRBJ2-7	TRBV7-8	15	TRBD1	CASRERRTGSYEQYF	TGTGCCAGCAGGGAGCGACGGACAGGGAGCTACGAGCAGTACTTC
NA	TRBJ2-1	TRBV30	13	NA	CAWNLQGSDEQFF	TGTGCCTGGAACCTACAGGGATCTGATGAGCAGTTCTTC
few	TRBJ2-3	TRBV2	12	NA	CASKESTDTQYF	TGTGCCAGCAAGGAGTCCACAGATACGCAGTATTTT
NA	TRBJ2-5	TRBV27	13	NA	CASSLVFQETQYF	TGTGCCAGCAGTTTAGTCTTCCAAGAGACCCAGTACTTC
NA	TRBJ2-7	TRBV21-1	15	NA	CASSSGASGSNEQYF	TGTGCCAGCAGCAGCGGGGCTAGCGGGAGTAATGAGCAGTACTTC
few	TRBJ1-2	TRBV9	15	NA	CASSPRGTGRGGYTF	TGTGCCAGCAGCCCCAGGGGTACAGGGAGAGGGGGCTACACCTTC
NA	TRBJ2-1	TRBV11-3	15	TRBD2	CASSFLAGIYNEQFF	TGTGCCAGCAGCTTCCTAGCGGGGATATACAATGAGCAGTTCTTC
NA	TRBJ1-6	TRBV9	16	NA	CASSVEGSPYNSPLHF	TGTGCCAGCAGCGTAGAGGGCTCACCCTATAATTCACCCCTCCACTTT
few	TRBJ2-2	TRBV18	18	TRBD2	CASSPPWNSGRSAGELFF	TGTGCCAGCTCACCACCGTGGAATAGCGGGAGAAGTGCCGGGGAGCTGTTTTTT
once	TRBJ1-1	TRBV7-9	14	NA	CASSLVAGDTEAFF	TGTGCCAGCAGCTTAGTAGCAGGGGACACTGAAGCTTTCTTT
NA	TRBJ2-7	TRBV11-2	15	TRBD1	CASSLTQGRGYEQYF	TGTGCCAGCAGCTTAACCCAAGGCAGGGGGTACGAGCAGTACTTC
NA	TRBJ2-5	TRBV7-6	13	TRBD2	CASSLVGRQTQYF	TGTGCCAGCAGCTTAGTCGGGAGGCAGACCCAGTACTTC
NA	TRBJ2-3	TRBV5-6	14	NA	CASSQQGSTDTQYF	TGTGCCAGCAGCCAACAGGGATCCACAGATACGCAGTATTTT
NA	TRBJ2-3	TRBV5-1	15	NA	CASSLVSGRTDTQYF	TGCGCCAGCAGCTTGGTGTCAGGGAGGACAGATACGCAGTATTTT
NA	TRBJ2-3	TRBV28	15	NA	CASSSWTGSTDTQYF	TGTGCCAGCAGTTCATGGACTGGAAGCACAGATACGCAGTATTTT